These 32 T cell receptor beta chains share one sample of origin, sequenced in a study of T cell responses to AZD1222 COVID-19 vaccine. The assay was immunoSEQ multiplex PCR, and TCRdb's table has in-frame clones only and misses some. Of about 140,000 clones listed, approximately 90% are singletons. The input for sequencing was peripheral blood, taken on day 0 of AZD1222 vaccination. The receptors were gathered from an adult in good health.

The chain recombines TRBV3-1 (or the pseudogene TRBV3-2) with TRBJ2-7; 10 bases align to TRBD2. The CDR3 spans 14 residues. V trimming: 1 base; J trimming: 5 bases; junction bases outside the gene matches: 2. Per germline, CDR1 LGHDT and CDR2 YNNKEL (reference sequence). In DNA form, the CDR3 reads TGTGCCAGCAGCCAAGGCCTAGCGGGAGACGAGCAGTACTTC. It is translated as CASSQGLAGDEQYF.

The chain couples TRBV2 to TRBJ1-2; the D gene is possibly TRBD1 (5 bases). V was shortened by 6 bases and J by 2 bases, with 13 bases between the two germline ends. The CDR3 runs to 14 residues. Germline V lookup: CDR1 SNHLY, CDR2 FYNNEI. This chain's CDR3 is CASRAGSSNYGYTF. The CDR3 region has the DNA TGTGCCAGCAGGGCAGGGTCCTCCAACTATGGCTACACCTTC. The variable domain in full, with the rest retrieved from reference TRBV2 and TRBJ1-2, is EPEVTQTPSHQVTQMGQEVILRCVPISNHLYFYWYRQILGQKVEFLVSFYNNEISEKSEIFDDQFSVERPDGSNFTLKIRSTKLEDSAMYFCASRAGSSNYGYTFGSGTRLTVV.

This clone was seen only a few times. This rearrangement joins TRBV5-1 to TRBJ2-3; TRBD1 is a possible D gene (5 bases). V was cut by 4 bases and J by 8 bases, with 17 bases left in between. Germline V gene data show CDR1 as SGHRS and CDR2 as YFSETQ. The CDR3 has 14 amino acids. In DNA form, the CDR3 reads TGCGCCAGCAGCCTTCTCCCCCAGGGTATTACGCAGTATTTT. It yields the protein CASSLLPQGITQYF.

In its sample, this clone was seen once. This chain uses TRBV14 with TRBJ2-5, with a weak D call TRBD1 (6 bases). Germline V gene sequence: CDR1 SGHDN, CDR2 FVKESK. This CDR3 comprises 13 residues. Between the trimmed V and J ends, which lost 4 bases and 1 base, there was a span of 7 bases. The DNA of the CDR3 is TGTGCCAGCAGCCGCAGGGGCCAAGAGACCCAGTACTTC. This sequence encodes CASSRRGQETQYF.

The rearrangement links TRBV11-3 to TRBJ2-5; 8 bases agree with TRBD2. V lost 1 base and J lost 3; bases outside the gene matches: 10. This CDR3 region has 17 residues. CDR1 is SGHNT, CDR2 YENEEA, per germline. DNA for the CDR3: TGTGCCAGCAGCTTAGGGCGGGTGGCGGGAGGAAAAGAGACCCAGTACTTC. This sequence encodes CASSLGRVAGGKETQYF.

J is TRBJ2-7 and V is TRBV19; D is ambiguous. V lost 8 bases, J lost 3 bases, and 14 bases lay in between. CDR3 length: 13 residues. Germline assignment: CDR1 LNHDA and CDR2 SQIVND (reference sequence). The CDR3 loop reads CASSPTLYYEQYF. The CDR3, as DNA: TGTGCCAGTTCCCCTACCTTATACTACGAGCAGTACTTC. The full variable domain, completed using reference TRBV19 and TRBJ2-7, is DGGITQSPKYLFRKEGQNVTLSCEQNLNHDAMYWYRQDPGQGLRLIYYSQIVNDFQKGDIAEGYSVSREKKESFPLTVTSAQKNPTAFYLCASSPTLYYEQYFGPGTRLTVT.

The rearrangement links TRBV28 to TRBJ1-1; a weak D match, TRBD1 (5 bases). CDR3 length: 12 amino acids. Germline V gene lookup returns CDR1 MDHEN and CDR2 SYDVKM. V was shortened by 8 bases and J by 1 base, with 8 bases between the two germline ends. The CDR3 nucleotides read TGTGCCAGCGAGACAGCGAACACTGAAGCTTTCTTT. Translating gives CASETANTEAFF.

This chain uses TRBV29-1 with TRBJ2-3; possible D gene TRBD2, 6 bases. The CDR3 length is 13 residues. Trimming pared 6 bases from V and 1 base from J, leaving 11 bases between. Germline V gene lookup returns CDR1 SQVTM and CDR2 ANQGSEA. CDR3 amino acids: CSVGDWRTDTQYF. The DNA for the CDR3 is TGCAGCGTCGGGGACTGGCGCACAGATACGCAGTATTTT.

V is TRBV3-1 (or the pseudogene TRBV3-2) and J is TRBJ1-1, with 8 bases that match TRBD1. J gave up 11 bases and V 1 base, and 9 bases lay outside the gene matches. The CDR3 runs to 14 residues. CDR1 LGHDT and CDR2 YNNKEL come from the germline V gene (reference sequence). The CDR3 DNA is TGTGCCAGCAGCCAAGCCCACAGGGGGACTGGGGCTTTCTTT. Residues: CASSQAHRGTGAFF.

The CDR3 nucleotides are TGTGCCAGTAGTATTCGACGACCACAGGCATCAGGGGAGCTGTTTTTT. Protein product: CASSIRRPQASGELFF. The chain joins TRBV19 to TRBJ2-2; D perhaps matches TRBD1 (5 bases). In germline, CDR1 is LNHDA, CDR2 SQIVND (reference sequence). Trimming took off 3 bases at V and 8 bases at J, with 19 bases between the two ends. The CDR3 covers 16 residues.

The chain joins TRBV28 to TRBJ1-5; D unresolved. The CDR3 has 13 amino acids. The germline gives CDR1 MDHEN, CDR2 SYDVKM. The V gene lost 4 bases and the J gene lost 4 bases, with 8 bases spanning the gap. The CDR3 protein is CASSYSVNQPQHF. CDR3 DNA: TGTGCCAGCAGTTATTCGGTTAATCAGCCCCAGCATTTT.

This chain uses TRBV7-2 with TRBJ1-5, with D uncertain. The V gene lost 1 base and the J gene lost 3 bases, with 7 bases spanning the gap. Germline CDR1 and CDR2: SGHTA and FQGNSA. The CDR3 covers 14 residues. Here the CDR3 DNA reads TGTGCCAGCAGCTTAGGACTCAACAATCAGCCCCAGCATTTT. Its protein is CASSLGLNNQPQHF.

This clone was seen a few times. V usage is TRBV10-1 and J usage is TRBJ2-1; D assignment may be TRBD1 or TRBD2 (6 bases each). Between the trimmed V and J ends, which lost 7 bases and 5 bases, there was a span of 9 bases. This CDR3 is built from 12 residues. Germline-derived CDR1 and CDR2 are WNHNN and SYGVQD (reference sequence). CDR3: CASKGGNNEQFF. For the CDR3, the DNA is TGCGCCAGCAAAGGGGGGAACAATGAGCAGTTCTTC.

CDR3 sequence (DNA): TGTGCCAGCAGCCCCCGCGCCGTAGGGATTAATGAAAAACTGTTTTTT. This codes for CASSPRAVGINEKLFF. The genes are TRBV7-9 and TRBJ1-4; no definite D call. The germline CDR1 and CDR2 sequences are SEHNR and FQNEAQ (reference sequence). Trimming left V 5 bases short and J 4 bases short, with 17 bases between. This CDR3 contains 16 residues.

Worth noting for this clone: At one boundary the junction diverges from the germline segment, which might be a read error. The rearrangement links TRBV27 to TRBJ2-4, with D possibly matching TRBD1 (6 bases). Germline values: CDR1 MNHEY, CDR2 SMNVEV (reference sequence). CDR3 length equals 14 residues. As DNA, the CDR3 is TGCGGGCAAGTCCGTCTAAGGGGGATTAACATTCAGTACTTC. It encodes CGQVRLRGINIQYF.

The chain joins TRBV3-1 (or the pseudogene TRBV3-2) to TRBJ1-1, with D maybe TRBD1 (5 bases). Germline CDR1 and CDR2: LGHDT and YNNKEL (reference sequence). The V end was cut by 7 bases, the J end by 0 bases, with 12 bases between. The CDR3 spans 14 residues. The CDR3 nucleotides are TGTGCCAGCACCCCCCGGGGCCTGAACACTGAAGCTTTCTTT. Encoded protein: CASTPRGLNTEAFF.

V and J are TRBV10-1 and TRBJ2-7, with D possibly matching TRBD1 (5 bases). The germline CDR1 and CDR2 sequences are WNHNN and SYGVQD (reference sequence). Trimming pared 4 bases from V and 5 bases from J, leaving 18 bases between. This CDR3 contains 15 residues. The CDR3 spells CASSVGRTIGHEQYF. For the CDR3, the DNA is TGCGCCAGCAGTGTGGGGCGAACGATTGGCCACGAGCAGTACTTC.

CDR3 residues: CATSRDRQGEQFF. In DNA, the CDR3 is TGTGCCACCAGCAGAGATCGGCAGGGTGAGCAGTTCTTC. The chain uses TRBV15 and TRBJ2-1; tentatively, D is TRBD1 (5 bases). From germline, CDR1 is LNHNV and CDR2 YYDKDF (reference sequence). Trimming removed 0 bases at V and 9 bases at J, with 9 bases between. The CDR3 has 13 amino acids.

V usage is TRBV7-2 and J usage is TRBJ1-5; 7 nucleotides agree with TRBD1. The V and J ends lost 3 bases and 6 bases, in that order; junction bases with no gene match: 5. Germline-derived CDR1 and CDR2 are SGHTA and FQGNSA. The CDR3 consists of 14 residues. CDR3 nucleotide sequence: TGTGCCAGCAGCTTGGGTAGACAGGGTCAGCCCCAGCATTTT. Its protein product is CASSLGRQGQPQHF.

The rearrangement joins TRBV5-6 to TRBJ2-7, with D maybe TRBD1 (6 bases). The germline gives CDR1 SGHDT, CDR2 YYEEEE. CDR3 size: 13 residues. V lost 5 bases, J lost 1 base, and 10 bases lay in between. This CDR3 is CASREGGSYEQYF. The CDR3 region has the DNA TGTGCCAGCAGAGAAGGGGGTTCCTACGAGCAGTACTTC.

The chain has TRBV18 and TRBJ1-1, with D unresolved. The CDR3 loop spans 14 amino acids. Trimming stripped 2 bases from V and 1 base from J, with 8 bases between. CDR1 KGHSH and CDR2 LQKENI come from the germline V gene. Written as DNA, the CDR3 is TGTGCCAGCTCACCAATGGACGGGAACACTGAAGCTTTCTTT. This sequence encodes CASSPMDGNTEAFF.

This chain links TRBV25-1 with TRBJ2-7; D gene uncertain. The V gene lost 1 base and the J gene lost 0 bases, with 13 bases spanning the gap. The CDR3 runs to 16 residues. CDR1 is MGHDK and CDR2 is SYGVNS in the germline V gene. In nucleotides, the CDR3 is TGTGCCAGCAGTGAATCGGGCCTTATTCACTCCTACGAGCAGTACTTC. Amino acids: CASSESGLIHSYEQYF.

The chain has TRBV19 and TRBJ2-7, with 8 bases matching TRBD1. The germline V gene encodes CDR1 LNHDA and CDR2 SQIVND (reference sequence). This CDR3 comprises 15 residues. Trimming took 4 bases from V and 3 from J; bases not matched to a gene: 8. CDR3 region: CASSKETGDGYEQYF. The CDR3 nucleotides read TGTGCCAGTAGTAAGGAGACAGGGGACGGCTACGAGCAGTACTTC.

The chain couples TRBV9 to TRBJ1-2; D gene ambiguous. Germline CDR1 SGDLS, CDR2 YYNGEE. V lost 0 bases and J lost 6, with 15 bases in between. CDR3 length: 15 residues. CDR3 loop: CASSVERSPLHGYTF. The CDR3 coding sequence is TGTGCCAGCAGCGTAGAGAGGAGTCCACTGCATGGCTACACCTTC.

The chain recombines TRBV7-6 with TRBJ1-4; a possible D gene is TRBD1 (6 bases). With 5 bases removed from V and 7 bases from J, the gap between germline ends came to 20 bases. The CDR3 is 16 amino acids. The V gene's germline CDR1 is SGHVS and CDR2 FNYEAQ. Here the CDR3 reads CASSLTTGIKVEKLFF. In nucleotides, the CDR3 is TGTGCCAGCAGCCTAACAACAGGGATCAAGGTTGAAAAACTGTTTTTT. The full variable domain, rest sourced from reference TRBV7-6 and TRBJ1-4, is GAGVSQSPRYKVTKRGQDVALRCDPISGHVSLYWYRQALGQGPEFLTYFNYEAQQDKSGLPNDRFSAERPEGSISTLTIQRTEQRDSAMYRCASSLTTGIKVEKLFFGSGTQLSVL.

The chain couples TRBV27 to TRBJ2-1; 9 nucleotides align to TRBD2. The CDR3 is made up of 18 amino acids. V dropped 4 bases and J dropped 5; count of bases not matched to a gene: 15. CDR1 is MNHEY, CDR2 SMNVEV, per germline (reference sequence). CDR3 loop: CASSSSVGAGGQDNEQFF. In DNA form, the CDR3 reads TGTGCCAGCAGTTCATCAGTAGGCGCGGGAGGGCAAGACAATGAGCAGTTCTTC.

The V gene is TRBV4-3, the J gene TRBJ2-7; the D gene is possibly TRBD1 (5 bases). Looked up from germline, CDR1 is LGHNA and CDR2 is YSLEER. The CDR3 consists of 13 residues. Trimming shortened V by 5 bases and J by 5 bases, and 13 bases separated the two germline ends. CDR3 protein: CASSWGEGNEQYF. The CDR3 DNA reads TGCGCCAGCAGCTGGGGCGAAGGTAACGAGCAGTACTTC.

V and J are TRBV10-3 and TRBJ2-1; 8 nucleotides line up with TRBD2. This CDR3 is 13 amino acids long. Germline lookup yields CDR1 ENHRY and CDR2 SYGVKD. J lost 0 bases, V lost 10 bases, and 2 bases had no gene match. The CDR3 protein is CATGTSSYNEQFF. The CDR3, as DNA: TGTGCCACCGGGACTAGCTCCTACAATGAGCAGTTCTTC.

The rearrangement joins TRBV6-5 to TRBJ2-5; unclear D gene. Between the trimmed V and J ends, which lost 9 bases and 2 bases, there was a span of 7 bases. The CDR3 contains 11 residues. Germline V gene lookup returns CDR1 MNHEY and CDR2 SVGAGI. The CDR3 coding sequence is TGTGCCAGGGCGGAACAAGAGACCCAGTACTTC. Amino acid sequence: CARAEQETQYF.

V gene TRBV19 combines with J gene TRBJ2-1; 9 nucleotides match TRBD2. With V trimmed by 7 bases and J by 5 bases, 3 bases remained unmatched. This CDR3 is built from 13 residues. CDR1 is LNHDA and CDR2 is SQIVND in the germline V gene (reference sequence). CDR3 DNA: TGTGCCAGTAATAAGCGGGGGGACAATGAGCAGTTCTTC. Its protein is CASNKRGDNEQFF.

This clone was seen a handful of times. In DNA form, the CDR3 reads TGTGCCAGCATCCCCGGGGGGACCCCATATGGCTACACCTTC. It encodes CASIPGGTPYGYTF. This chain links TRBV7-2 with TRBJ1-2, with D tentatively TRBD1 (5 bases). The germline gives CDR1 SGHTA, CDR2 FQGNSA. This CDR3 is 14 amino acids long. V lost 7 bases and J 5 bases, leaving 17 bases between the germline ends.

The CDR3 sequence: CATPGAINEQFF. Here the CDR3 DNA reads TGTGCCACCCCAGGGGCGATCAATGAGCAGTTCTTC. V gene TRBV2 combines with J gene TRBJ2-1; D possibly corresponds to TRBD1 (6 bases). V lost 10 bases to trimming and J lost 6 bases, with 13 bases between them. CDR3 length equals 12 residues. Germline lookup yields CDR1 SNHLY and CDR2 FYNNEI.